The next 2 T cell receptor beta chains were all read from a single sample in a study of cytomegalovirus exposure and HLA in healthy donors. This PCR relied on a set of 60 Vbeta primers and 13 Jbeta primers. Assay: immunoSEQ multiplex PCR; the TCRdb copy retains only in-frame clones and omits some. This sample yields about 180,000 clones, of which approximately 82% are seen a single time; roughly 2% belongs to the top ten. Sequences were obtained from PBMCs. The source is a woman between 25 and 40 years old in good health and CMV-seronegative.

This clone was seen just once. V is TRBV11-2 and J is TRBJ1-5, with 8 bases fitting TRBD1. The CDR3 spans 14 residues. Per germline, CDR1 SGHAT and CDR2 FQNNGV. V was clipped by 3 bases and J by 2 bases; unmatched bases: 0. In nucleotides, the CDR3 is TGTGCCAGCAGCTTGGGACAGGGCAATCAGCCCCAGCATTTT. It specifies CASSLGQGNQPQHF.

The chain uses TRBV28 and TRBJ1-5; TRBD1 might be the D (6 bases). Trimming took off 1 base at V and 2 bases at J, with 9 bases between the two ends. There are 15 residues in the CDR3. In germline, CDR1 is MDHEN, CDR2 SYDVKM. CDR3 DNA sequence: TGTGCCAGCAGTTTATTGGGGGCGGGCAATCAGCCCCAGCATTTT. Translation: CASSLLGAGNQPQHF.